This T cell receptor beta chain appears in the sequencing data of a study of T cell responses to AZD1222 COVID-19 vaccine. Study observations and caveats: White British people made up most donors, females outnumbered males, and clonal diversity was possibly underestimated. Nearly half of spike-specific TCRs reportedly go after variant regions that carry no mutations. At 160-218 and 743-854, vaccine-associated CD4 TCRs were dominant, and they spanned spike.

As for this clone: What it recognizes is unknown.

Clones were sequenced by immunoSEQ multiplex PCR, and TCRdb holds only the in-frame ones, with some missing. This table has about 140,000 clones, approximately 95% appearing once. V was shortened by 5 bases and J by 5 bases, with 21 bases between the two germline ends. From germline, CDR1 is SGHTA and CDR2 FQGNSA. The CDR3 loop spans 16 amino acids. The chain recombines TRBV7-2 with TRBJ1-1; maybe TRBD1 (6 bases). The clonotype originates from an adult in good health. Material: peripheral blood, obtained on day 0 of MenACWY control vaccination. CDR3: CASSLSTGGTGTEAFF. The CDR3 coding sequence is TGTGCCAGCAGCCTATCGACAGGAGGGACTGGTACTGAAGCTTTCTTT.